This T cell receptor (beta chain) came from a study of shared clonotypes between healthy human individuals. Study as a whole: For every donor, three CD4 naive, three CD4 memory, two CD8 naive and one CD8 memory plates were used. Overall study findings and caveats: Only blood samples were collected, and tissue repertoires likely differ. Memory subsets had estimated richness that was generally smaller than that of naive subsets. In having few donors, the study represented limited genetic and exposure-history diversity.

As concerns this clone: Its antigen is unidentified.

V lost 6 bases to trimming and J lost 5 bases; unmatched junction nucleotides: 9. The CDR3 runs to 15 residues. Germline V gene sequence: CDR1 KGHSH, CDR2 LQKENI. Using immunoSEQ multiplex PCR, the repertoire was profiled, and TCRdb retains in-frame clones only, with some absent. The data hold around 550,000 clones, with 96% observed a single time. The chain carries TRBV18 and TRBJ2-5; 10 bases match TRBD2. Material: naive CD4+ T cells sorted from blood. Subset specified: CD45RA+ positively selected. The receptor comes from a woman aged 25-40 years in good health. The CDR3 spells CASSPSGSWWETQYF. As DNA, the CDR3 is TGTGCCAGCTCCCCTAGCGGGAGTTGGTGGGAGACCCAGTACTTC.